This TCR beta chain was documented in a study of OX40 agonist ivuxolimab in advanced cancers. Study-wide findings and caveats: There was clonal expansion of CD4+ and CD8+ blood T cells by week 6 at 0.1 to 3.0 mg/kg.

Researchers took blood at baseline, on cycle 4 day 1, and on cycle 7 day 1. The table came from immunoSEQ multiplex PCR; TCRdb's copy has only in-frame clones and leaves some out. The data show around 53,000 clones, roughly 84% seen once. This CDR3 region has 16 residues. The germline CDR1 and CDR2 sequences are MNHEY and SVGAGI. V lost 3 bases, J lost 3 bases, and 6 bases stayed unmatched. Remarks on this clone: Its antigen is not known.

Source: CD4+ or CD8+ T cells sorted from blood, taken in a trial of the OX40 agonist ivuxolimab. The receptor was isolated from an adult with an advanced solid tumor such as melanoma, head and neck, liver or kidney cancer. V and J are TRBV6-5 and TRBJ2-2; 8 nucleotides match TRBD2. The CDR3 bases are TGTGCCAGCAGTTATGACGGGAGGGCCGACACCGGGGAGCTGTTTTTT. Translated, it gives CASSYDGRADTGELFF.